These 17 T cell receptor beta chains share one sample of origin, sequenced in a study of vaccination and CD4 T cells after COVID-19. Sample treatment: roughly ten-day PBMC culture with coronavirus spike peptide pools or control peptides (ViraFEST assay). The Oncomine TCR Beta short-read assay was applied to DNA of cultured CD4+ T cells. MiXCR, run by TCRdb on the PCR reads, gives a single entry per CDR3 protein. The profile shows 7,000 to 9,500 distinct CDR3 sequences, 60% of them singletons. These receptors' targets are unknown. The specimen was cultured CD4+ T cells from blood, collected after SARS-CoV-2 vaccination. These receptors were collected from a human donor with COVID-19.

The table lists this clonotype with a few counts. This CDR3 reads CASSLGTGSRNTIYF. CDR3 nucleotide sequence: TGTGCCAGCAGTCTCGGGACAGGGTCTAGAAACACCATATATTTT. The chain has TRBV27 and TRBJ1-3; 9 bases are a match to TRBD1. Germline CDR1 is MNHEY and CDR2 is SMNVEV (reference sequence). The CDR3 length is 15 residues. The V gene end was trimmed by 5 bases and the J gene end by 5 bases; junction bases not matched to a gene: 7.

The V gene is TRBV18, the J gene TRBJ2-5, with D perhaps TRBD2 (5 bases). This CDR3 spans 16 amino acids. The V and J ends lost 0 bases and 5 bases respectively, with 16 bases between them. CDR1 is KGHSH, CDR2 LQKENI, per germline. This CDR3 reads CASSPPVSGVGETQYF. The CDR3 DNA reads as TGTGCCAGCTCACCACCGGTATCCGGGGTAGGGGAGACCCAGTACTTC.

This clonotype has only a few counts. J is TRBJ2-7 and V is TRBV19; maybe TRBD1 (6 bases). The CDR3 is made up of 13 amino acids. Per germline, CDR1 LNHDA and CDR2 SQIVND (reference sequence). V dropped 6 bases and J dropped 3 bases, with 12 bases sitting between them. The DNA of the CDR3 is TGTGCCAGTAGCAGTCAGGGGATCTACGAGCAGTACTTC. Protein product: CASSSQGIYEQYF.

The chain couples TRBV6-2 or TRBV6-3 to TRBJ2-3; 9 nucleotides align to TRBD2. The CDR3 is 18 residues long. Losses at the gene ends were 7 bases for V and 3 bases for J; bases not matched to a gene: 17. Germline V lookup: CDR1 MNHEY, CDR2 SVGEGT. CDR3 residues: CASTHPLGQRGVTDTQYF. The CDR3 region has the DNA TGTGCCAGCACTCACCCATTGGGCCAGCGGGGGGTGACAGATACGCAGTATTTT.

The chain combines TRBV20-1 with TRBJ2-1; TRBD2 matches at 7 bases. This CDR3 is built from 15 residues. Looked up from germline, CDR1 is DFQATT and CDR2 is SNEGSKA (reference sequence). V was clipped by 6 bases and J by 5 bases; unmatched bases: 13. CDR3 residues: CSARPGLFRHNEQFF. CDR3 DNA sequence: TGCAGTGCGAGGCCGGGACTATTCCGACACAATGAGCAGTTCTTC.

This clonotype was observed a handful of times. CDR3 amino acids: CASSLSTGEETQYF. CDR3 sequence (DNA): TGTGCCAGCAGCTTATCGACAGGAGAAGAGACCCAGTACTTC. The V gene is TRBV7-2, the J gene TRBJ2-5, with a tentative D call TRBD1 (6 bases). Per germline, CDR1 SGHTA and CDR2 FQGNSA. CDR3 length: 14 amino acids. V shed 2 bases and J shed 3 bases, with 10 bases lying between them. Using reference TRBV7-2 and TRBJ2-5 for the parts outside the CDR3, the full variable domain is GAGVSQSPSNKVTEKGKDVELRCDPISGHTALYWYRQSLGQGLEFLIYFQGNSAPDKSGLPSDRFSAERTGGSVSTLTIQRTQQEDSAVYLCASSLSTGEETQYFGPGTRLLVL.

The rearrangement uses TRBV6-5 and TRBJ2-7, with D possibly being TRBD2 (6 bases). Looked up from germline, CDR1 is MNHEY and CDR2 is SVGAGI. The CDR3 is 15 amino acids. Trimming left V 0 bases short and J 1 base short, with 10 bases between. CDR3 bases: TGTGCCAGCAGTTACTCGACCGGGAGTTCCTACGAGCAGTACTTC. This sequence encodes CASSYSTGSSYEQYF.

J is TRBJ1-5 and V is TRBV6-1; tentatively, D is TRBD1 (5 bases). The ends were cut back, 9 bases at V and 0 bases at J, with 15 bases in the middle. The CDR3 runs 15 residues. Per the germline V gene, CDR1 is MNHNS and CDR2 is SASEGT. The CDR3 sequence: CASGGTYGSNQPQHF. CDR3 DNA: TGTGCCAGTGGGGGGACGTATGGTAGCAATCAGCCCCAGCATTTT.

This clonotype turned up a few times. The gene calls are TRBV20-1 and TRBJ1-2; D not certain. Germline-derived CDR1 and CDR2 are DFQATT and SNEGSKA (reference sequence). The CDR3 is made up of 12 amino acids. The ends were cut back, 4 bases at V and 5 bases at J, with 11 bases in the middle. As DNA, the CDR3 is TGCAGTGCTACCGCAAACGGGTATGGCTACACCTTC. It translates to CSATANGYGYTF.

The J gene is TRBJ2-6, the V gene TRBV18; D gene unclear. Trimming took off 5 bases at V and 1 base at J, with 6 bases between the two ends. The CDR3 consists of 14 residues. The V gene's germline CDR1 is KGHSH and CDR2 LQKENI. CDR3 loop: CASSELSGANVLTF. The CDR3 nucleotides are TGTGCCAGCTCAGAATTATCTGGGGCCAACGTCCTGACTTTC.

This clonotype was counted between two and nine times. This rearrangement joins TRBV19 to TRBJ2-7; D possibly uses TRBD1 or TRBD2 (5 bases each). V gave up 3 bases and J gave up 7 bases, with 16 bases separating them. This CDR3 region has 14 residues. Per the germline V gene, CDR1 is LNHDA and CDR2 is SQIVND (reference sequence). Here the CDR3 DNA reads TGTGCCAGTAGTATCCCGGGACGGGCTGTAGAGCAGTACTTC. It is translated as CASSIPGRAVEQYF.

The chain couples TRBV5-8 to TRBJ2-5, with no clear D. Trimming removed 7 bases at V and 4 bases at J, with 17 bases between. Germline CDR1 SGHTS, CDR2 YDEGEE. The CDR3 runs to 14 residues. The CDR3 reads CASGPPRSGETQYF. Here the CDR3 DNA reads TGTGCCAGCGGCCCCCCTAGGAGTGGAGAGACCCAGTACTTC.

The rearrangement joins TRBV11-3 to TRBJ2-1, with 9 bases that match TRBD2. The CDR3 consists of 14 residues. J lost 8 bases, V lost 4 bases, and 6 bases had no gene match. Germline-derived CDR1 and CDR2 are SGHNT and YENEEA. CDR3: CASSSQAGGHEQFF. The DNA of the CDR3 is TGTGCCAGCAGCTCGCAGGCGGGGGGGCATGAGCAGTTCTTC.

This clonotype was seen just once. The rearrangement links TRBV5-4 to TRBJ1-2; D gene ambiguous. The CDR3 runs 15 residues. Per germline, CDR1 SGHNT and CDR2 YYREEE (reference sequence). Trimming pared 4 bases from V and 7 bases from J, leaving 20 bases between. The CDR3 DNA is TGTGCCAGCAGCGCAGAGGGAAAAGGGTGGGGTGGCTACACCTTC. This gives the protein CASSAEGKGWGGYTF.

The chain joins TRBV6-1 to TRBJ1-2; tentatively, D is TRBD1 (5 bases). This CDR3 comprises 15 residues. V gave up 5 bases and J gave up 4 bases, with 17 bases separating them. Looked up from germline, CDR1 is MNHNS and CDR2 is SASEGT. CDR3: CASSTRALLGYGYTF. CDR3 bases: TGTGCCAGCAGTACCAGGGCCCTGCTAGGCTATGGCTACACCTTC.

There are a few counts of this clonotype. One end of the junction does not line up with germline, which may come from a read error. This rearrangement joins TRBV20-1 to TRBJ2-5; D is perhaps TRBD2 (6 bases). Germline assignment: CDR1 DFQATT and CDR2 SNEGSKA (reference sequence). The CDR3 runs 13 residues. The CDR3 DNA reads as TGCAGTGCGAGAGCGGGTTGGGGGGAGACCCAGTACTTC. Translating it yields CSARAGWGETQYF.

This clonotype turned up a few times. The gene calls are TRBV7-9 and TRBJ1-1; D remains unclear. Deletions cut 7 bases from V and 1 base from J, with 10 bases between. The germline CDR1 and CDR2 sequences are SEHNR and FQNEAQ (reference sequence). The CDR3 length is 13 residues. The CDR3 DNA reads TGTGCCAGCACGGGAGTGAGGAACACTGAAGCTTTCTTT. The encoded protein is CASTGVRNTEAFF. Full variable domain (remainder filled in from reference TRBV7-9 and TRBJ1-1): DTGVSQNPRHKITKRGQNVTFRCDPISEHNRLYWYRQTLGQGPEFLTYFQNEAQLEKSRLLSDRFSAERPKGSFSTLEIQRTEQGDSAMYLCASTGVRNTEAFFGQGTRLTVV.